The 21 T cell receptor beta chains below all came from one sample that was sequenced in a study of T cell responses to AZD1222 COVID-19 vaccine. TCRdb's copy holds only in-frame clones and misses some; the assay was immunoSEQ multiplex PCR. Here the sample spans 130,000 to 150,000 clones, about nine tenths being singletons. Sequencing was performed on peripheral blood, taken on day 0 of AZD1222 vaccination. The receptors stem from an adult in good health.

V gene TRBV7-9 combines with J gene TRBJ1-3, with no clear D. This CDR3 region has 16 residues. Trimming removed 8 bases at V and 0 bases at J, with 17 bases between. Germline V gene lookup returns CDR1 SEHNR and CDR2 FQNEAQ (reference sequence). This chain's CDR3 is CASGRLVKRSGNTIYF. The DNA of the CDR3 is TGTGCCAGCGGGCGTCTAGTAAAACGCTCTGGAAACACCATATATTTT.

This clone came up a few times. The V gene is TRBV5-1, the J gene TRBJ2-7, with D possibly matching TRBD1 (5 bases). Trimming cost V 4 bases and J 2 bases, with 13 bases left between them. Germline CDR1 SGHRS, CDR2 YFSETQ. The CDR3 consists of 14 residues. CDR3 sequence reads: CASSAGHPAYEQYF. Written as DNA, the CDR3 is TGCGCCAGCAGCGCCGGACACCCCGCCTACGAGCAGTACTTC.

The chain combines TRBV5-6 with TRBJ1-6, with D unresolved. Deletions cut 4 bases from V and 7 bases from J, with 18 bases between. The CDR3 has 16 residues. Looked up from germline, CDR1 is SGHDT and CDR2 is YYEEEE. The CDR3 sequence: CASSLRRHLGNSPLHF. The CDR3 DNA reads TGTGCCAGCAGCCTCCGCCGACACCTAGGAAATTCACCCCTCCACTTT.

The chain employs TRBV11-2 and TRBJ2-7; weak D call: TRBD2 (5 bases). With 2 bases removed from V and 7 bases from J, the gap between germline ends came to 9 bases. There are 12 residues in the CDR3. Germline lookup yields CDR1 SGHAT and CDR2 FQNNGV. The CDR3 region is CASSLLAREQYF. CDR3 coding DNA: TGTGCCAGCAGCTTACTAGCCAGGGAGCAGTACTTC.

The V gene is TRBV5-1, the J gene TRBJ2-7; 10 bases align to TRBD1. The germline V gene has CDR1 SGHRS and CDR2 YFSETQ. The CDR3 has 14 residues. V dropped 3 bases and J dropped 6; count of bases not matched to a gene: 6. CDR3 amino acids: CASSWGTGVIEQYF. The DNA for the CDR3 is TGCGCCAGCAGCTGGGGGACAGGGGTAATCGAGCAGTACTTC.

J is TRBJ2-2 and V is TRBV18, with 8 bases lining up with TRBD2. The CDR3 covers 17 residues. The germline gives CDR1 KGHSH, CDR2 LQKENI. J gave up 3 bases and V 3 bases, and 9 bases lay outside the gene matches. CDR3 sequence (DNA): TGTGCCAGCTCACCTTTAGCGGGAAATCGTTACACCGGGGAGCTGTTTTTT. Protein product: CASSPLAGNRYTGELFF.

The CDR3 protein is CASSPGRSTEAFF. The CDR3 DNA reads TGTGCCAGCAGCCCGGGACGCTCCACTGAAGCTTTCTTT. J is TRBJ1-1 and V is TRBV12-3 or TRBV12-4; possible D gene TRBD1, 5 bases. Trimming shortened V by 6 bases and J by 4 bases, and 12 bases separated the two germline ends. The CDR3 contains 13 residues.

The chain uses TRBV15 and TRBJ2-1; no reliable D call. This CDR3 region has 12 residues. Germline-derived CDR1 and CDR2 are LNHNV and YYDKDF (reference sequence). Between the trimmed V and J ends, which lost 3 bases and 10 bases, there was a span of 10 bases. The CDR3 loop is CATSSAQDEQFF. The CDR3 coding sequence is TGTGCCACCAGCAGTGCTCAGGACGAGCAGTTCTTC.

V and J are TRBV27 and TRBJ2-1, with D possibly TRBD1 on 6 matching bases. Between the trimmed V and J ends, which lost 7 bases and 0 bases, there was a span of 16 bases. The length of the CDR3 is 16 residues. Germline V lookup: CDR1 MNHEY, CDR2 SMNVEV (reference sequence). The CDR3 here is CASNSGASSSYNEQFF. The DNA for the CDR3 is TGTGCCAGCAATTCAGGGGCGTCGAGCTCCTACAATGAGCAGTTCTTC.

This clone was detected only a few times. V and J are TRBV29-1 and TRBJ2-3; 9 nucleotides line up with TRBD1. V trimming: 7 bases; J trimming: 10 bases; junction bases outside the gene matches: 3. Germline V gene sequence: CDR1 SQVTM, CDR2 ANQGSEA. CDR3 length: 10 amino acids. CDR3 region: CSAGTGPQYF. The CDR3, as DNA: TGCAGCGCCGGGACAGGGCCGCAGTATTTT.

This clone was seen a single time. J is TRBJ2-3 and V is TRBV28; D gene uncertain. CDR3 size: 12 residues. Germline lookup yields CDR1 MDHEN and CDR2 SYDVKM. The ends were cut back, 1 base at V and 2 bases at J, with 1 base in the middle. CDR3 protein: CASSLYTDTQYF. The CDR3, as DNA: TGTGCCAGCAGTTTATACACAGATACGCAGTATTTT.

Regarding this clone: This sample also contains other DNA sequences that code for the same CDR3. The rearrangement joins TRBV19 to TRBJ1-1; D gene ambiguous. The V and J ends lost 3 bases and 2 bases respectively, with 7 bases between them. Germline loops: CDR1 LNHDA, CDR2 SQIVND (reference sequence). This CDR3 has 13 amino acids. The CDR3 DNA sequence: TGTGCCAGTAGTATCTCAGGAAACACTGAAGCTTTCTTT. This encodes CASSISGNTEAFF.

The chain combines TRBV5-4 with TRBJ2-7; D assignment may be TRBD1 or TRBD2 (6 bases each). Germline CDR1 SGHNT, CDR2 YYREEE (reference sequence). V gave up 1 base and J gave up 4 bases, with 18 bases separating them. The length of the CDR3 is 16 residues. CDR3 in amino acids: CASSLTERLGGYEQYF. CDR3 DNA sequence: TGTGCCAGCAGCTTGACAGAGCGACTAGGGGGTTACGAGCAGTACTTC.

The DNA of the CDR3 is TGCGCCAGCAGTAGCGGGAGTTGGGACAATGAGCAGTTCTTC. Translated: CASSSGSWDNEQFF. The chain carries TRBV5-1 and TRBJ2-1, with TRBD2 identical over 9 bases. The V and J ends lost 5 bases and 5 bases, in that order; junction bases with no gene match: 5. Per germline, CDR1 SGHRS and CDR2 YFSETQ. The CDR3 runs 14 residues.

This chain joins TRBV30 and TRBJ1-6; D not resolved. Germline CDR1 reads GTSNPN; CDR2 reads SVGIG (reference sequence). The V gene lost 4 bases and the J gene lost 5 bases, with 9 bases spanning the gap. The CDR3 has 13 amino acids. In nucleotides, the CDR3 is TGTGCCTGGACCGAAATGAATAATTCACCCCTCCACTTT. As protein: CAWTEMNNSPLHF.

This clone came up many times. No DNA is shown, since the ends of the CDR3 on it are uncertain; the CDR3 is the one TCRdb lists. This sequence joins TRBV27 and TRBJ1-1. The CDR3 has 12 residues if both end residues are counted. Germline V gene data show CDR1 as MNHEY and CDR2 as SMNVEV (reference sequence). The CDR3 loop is CASSLGTGEAFF.

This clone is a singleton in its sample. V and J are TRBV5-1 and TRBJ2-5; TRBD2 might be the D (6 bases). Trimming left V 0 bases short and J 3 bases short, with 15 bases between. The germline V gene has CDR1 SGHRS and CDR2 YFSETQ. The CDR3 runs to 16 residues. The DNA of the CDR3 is TGCGCCAGCAGCTTGGAGCCTGGCGGGACTGAAGAGACCCAGTACTTC. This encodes CASSLEPGGTEETQYF.

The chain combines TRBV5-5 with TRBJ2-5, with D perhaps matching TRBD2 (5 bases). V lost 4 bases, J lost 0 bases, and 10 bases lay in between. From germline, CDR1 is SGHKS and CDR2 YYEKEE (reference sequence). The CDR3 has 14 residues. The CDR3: CASSKEDYQETQYF. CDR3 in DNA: TGTGCCAGCAGCAAGGAGGATTACCAAGAGACCCAGTACTTC.

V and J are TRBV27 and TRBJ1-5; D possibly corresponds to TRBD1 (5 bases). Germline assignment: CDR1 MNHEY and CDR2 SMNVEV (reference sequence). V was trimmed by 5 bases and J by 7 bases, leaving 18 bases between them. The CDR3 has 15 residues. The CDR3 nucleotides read TGTGCCAGCAGTATGATTGGAGGGGTACGCCAGCCCCAGCATTTT. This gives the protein CASSMIGGVRQPQHF.

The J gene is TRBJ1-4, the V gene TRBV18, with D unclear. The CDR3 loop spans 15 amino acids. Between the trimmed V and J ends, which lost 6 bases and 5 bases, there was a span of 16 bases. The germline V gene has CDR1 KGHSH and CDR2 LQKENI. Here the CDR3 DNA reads TGTGCCAGCTCCCCCTTTCGGCAGCCGAATGAAAAACTGTTTTTT. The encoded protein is CASSPFRQPNEKLFF.

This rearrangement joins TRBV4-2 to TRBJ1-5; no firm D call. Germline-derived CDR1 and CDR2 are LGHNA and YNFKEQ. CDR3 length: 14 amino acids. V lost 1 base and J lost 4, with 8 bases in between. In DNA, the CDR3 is TGTGCCAGCAGCCAAGGGCCGAGTAATCAGCCCCAGCATTTT. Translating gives CASSQGPSNQPQHF.